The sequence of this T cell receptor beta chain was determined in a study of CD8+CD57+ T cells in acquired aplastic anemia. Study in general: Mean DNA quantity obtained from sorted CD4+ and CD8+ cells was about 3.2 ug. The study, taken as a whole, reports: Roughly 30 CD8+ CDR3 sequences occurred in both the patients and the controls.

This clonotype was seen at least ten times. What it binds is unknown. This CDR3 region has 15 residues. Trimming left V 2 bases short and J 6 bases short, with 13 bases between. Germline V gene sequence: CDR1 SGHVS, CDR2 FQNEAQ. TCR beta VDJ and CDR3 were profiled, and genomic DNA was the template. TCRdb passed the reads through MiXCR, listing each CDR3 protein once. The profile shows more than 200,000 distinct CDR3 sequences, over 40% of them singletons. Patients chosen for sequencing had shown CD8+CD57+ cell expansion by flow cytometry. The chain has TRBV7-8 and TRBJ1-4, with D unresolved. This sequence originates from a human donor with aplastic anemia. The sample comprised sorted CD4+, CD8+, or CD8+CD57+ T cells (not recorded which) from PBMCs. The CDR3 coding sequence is TGTGCCAGCAGCTTAATCAGGCGGCGGGATGAAAAACTGTTTTTT. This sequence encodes CASSLIRRRDEKLFF.